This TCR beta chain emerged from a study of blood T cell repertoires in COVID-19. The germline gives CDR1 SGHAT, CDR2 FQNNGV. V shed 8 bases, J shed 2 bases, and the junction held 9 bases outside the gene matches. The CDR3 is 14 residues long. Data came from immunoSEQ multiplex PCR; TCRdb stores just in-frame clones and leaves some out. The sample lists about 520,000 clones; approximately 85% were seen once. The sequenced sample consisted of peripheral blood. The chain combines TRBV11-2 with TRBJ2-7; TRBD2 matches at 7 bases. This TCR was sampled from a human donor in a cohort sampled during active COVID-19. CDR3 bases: TGTGCCAGCCTTGCTTCGGGGGGACCCTACGAGCAGTACTTC. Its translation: CASLASGGPYEQYF. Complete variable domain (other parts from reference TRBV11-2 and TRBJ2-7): EAGVAQSPRYKIIEKRQSVAFWCNPISGHATLYWYQQILGQGPKLLIQFQNNGVVDDSQLPKDRFSAERLKGVDSTLKIQPAKLEDSAVYLCASLASGGPYEQYFGPGTRLTVT.